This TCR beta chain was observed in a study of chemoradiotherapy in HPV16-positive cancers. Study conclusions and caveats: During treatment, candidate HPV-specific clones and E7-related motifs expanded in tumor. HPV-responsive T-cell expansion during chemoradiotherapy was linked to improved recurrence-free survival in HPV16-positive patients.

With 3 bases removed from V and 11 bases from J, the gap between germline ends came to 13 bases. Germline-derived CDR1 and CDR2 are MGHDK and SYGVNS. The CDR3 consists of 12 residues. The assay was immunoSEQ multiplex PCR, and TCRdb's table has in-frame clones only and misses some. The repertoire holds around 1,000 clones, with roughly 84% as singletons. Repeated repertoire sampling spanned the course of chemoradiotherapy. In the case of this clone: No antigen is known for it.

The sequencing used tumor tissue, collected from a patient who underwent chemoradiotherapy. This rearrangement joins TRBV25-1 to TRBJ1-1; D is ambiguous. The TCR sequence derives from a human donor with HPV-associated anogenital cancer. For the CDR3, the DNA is TGTGCCAGCAGTGAGGGGAAGTGGGCGGCTTTCTTT. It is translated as CASSEGKWAAFF.